This T cell receptor beta chain was recorded in a study of cytomegalovirus exposure and HLA in healthy donors. Turning to the study itself: About 80 million unique TCR sequences came from HLA-typed donors in an early release. Assignment to the Caucasian-associated ancestry cluster applied to around 80% of the 350 to 500 genotyped donors.

The PCR had 60 Vbeta and 13 Jbeta primers. The data were produced by immunoSEQ multiplex PCR, yet TCRdb's version contains in-frame clones alone and is incomplete. Found here are some 200,000 clones, 81% of them singletons; the top ten hold 3.5% to 4%. There are 18 residues in the CDR3. Germline CDR1 SEHNR, CDR2 FQNEAQ (reference sequence). A word on this clone: Germline is not matched at one junction end, which may reflect a read error.

The TCR comes from a man in his fifties or sixties in good health and CMV-seronegative. The J gene is TRBJ2-5, the V gene TRBV7-9; 8 positions match TRBD1. Input material: PBMCs. CDR3 nucleotide sequence: TGTTCCAGCAGCTCCCGTCGGCAGGGGGCTGGGTCGGAAGAGACCCAGTACTTC. Its translation: CSSSSRRQGAGSEETQYF.